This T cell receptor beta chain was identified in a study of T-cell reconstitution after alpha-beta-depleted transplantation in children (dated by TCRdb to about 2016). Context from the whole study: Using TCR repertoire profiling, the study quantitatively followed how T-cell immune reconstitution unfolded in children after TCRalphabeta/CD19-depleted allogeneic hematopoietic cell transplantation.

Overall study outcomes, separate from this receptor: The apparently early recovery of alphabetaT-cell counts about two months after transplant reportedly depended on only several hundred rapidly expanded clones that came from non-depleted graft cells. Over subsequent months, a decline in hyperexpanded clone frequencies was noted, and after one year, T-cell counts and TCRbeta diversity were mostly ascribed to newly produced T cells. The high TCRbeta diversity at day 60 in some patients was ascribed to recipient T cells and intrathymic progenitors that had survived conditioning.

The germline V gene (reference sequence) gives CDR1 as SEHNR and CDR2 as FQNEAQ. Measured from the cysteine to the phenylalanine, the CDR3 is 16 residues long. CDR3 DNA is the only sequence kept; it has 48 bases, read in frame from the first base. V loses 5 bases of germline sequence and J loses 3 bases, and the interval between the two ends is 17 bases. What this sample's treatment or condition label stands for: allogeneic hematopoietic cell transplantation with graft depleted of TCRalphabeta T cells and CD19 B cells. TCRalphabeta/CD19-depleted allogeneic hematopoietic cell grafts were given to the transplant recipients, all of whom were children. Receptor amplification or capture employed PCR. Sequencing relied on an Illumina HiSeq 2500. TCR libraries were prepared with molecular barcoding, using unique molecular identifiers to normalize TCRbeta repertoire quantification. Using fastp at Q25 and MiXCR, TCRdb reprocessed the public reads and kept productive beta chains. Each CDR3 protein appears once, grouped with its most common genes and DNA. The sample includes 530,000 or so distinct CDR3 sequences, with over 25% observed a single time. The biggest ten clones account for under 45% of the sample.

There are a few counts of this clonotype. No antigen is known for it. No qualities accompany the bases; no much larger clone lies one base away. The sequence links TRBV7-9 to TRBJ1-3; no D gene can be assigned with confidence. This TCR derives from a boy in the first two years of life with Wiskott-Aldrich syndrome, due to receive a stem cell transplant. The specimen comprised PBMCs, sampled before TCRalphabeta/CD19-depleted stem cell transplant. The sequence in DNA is TGTGCCAGCAGCCCCCTCCGATTCGGTAGTGGAAACACCATATATTTT. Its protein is CASSPLRFGSGNTIYF.